Listed here are 4 T cell receptor beta chains from one sample, sequenced in a study of T cell responses to AZD1222 COVID-19 vaccine. Using immunoSEQ multiplex PCR, the repertoire was profiled, and TCRdb retains in-frame clones only, with some absent. Of about 93,000 clones in the sample, around 91% were seen once. This material consisted of peripheral blood, taken 28 days after the second AZD1222 dose. The source of these receptors is an adult who received the AZD1222 COVID-19 vaccine.

The chain has TRBV4-2 and TRBJ2-1; either TRBD1 or TRBD2 may supply D (5 bases each). Germline assignment: CDR1 LGHNA and CDR2 YNFKEQ. This CDR3 has 17 amino acids. V gave up 1 base and J gave up 3 bases, with 16 bases separating them. The CDR3 nucleotides read TGTGCCAGCAGCCAAGTAGGTGGGGGAATTATCTACAATGAGCAGTTCTTC. The encoded protein is CASSQVGGGIIYNEQFF.

The V call is TRBV9, the J call TRBJ1-1; D is perhaps TRBD1 (6 bases). The V and J ends lost 4 bases and 0 bases respectively, with 10 bases between them. The CDR3 consists of 14 residues. CDR1 is SGDLS and CDR2 is YYNGEE in the germline V gene. The CDR3 sequence is CASSPEGVNTEAFF. The CDR3, as DNA: TGTGCCAGCAGCCCGGAGGGGGTGAACACTGAAGCTTTCTTT.

This sequence joins TRBV6-4 and TRBJ2-1, with D possibly matching TRBD2 (5 bases). Germline lookup yields CDR1 MRHNA and CDR2 SNTAGT. The CDR3 is 16 residues long. The V gene lost 8 bases and the J gene lost 0 bases, with 17 bases spanning the gap. CDR3 in DNA: TGTGCCAGCTCCGAAGTAGGCGGGTACTCCTACAATGAGCAGTTCTTC. Its protein product is CASSEVGGYSYNEQFF.

The chain has TRBV7-2 and TRBJ1-4; D ambiguous. CDR1 and CDR2 (germline): SGHTA, FQGNSA. This CDR3 spans 16 amino acids. Trimming left V 3 bases short and J 8 bases short, with 19 bases between. The chain's CDR3 is CASSFVSGPYGEKLFF. CDR3 sequence (DNA): TGTGCCAGCAGCTTTGTGTCCGGACCCTACGGCGAAAAACTGTTTTTT.